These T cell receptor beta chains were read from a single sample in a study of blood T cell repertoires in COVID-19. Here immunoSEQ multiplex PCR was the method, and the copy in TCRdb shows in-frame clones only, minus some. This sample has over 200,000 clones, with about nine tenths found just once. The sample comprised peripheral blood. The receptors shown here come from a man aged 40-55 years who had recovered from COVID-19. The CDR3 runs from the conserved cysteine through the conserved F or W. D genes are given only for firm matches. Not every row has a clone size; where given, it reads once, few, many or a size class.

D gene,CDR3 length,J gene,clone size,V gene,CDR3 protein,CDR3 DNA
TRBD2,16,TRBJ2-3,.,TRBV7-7,CASSLGVSGSTDTQYF,TGTGCCAGCAGCTTAGGGGTTAGCGGGAGCACAGATACGCAGTATTTT
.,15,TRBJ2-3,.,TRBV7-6,CASSLSPISTDTQYF,TGTGCCAGCAGCTTAAGCCCGATTAGCACAGATACGCAGTATTTT
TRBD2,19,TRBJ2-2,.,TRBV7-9,CASSAAGTSGRAGTGELFF,TGTGCCAGCAGCGCTGCCGGGACTAGCGGGAGGGCGGGTACCGGGGAGCTGTTTTTT
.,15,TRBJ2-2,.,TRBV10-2,CASSLSQGNTGELFF,TGCGCCAGCAGTTTATCACAGGGGAACACCGGGGAGCTGTTTTTT
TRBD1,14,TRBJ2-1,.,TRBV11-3,CASSWDRGGNEQFF,TGTGCCAGCAGCTGGGACAGGGGAGGCAATGAGCAGTTCTTC
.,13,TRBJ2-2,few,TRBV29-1,CSVQGSSPGELFF,TGCAGCGTTCAGGGTTCGAGCCCCGGGGAGCTGTTTTTT
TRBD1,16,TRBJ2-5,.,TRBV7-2,CASSSEDRGRRETQYF,TGTGCCAGCAGCTCAGAGGACAGGGGGCGCCGAGAGACCCAGTACTTC
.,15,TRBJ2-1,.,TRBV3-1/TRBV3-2,CASSQGVDARVEQFF,TGTGCCAGCAGCCAAGGGGTGGACGCGAGGGTTGAGCAGTTCTTC
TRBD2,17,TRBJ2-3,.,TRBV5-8,CASSLALLAGVPDTQYF,TGTGCCAGCAGCTTGGCCCTACTAGCGGGAGTGCCAGATACGCAGTATTTT
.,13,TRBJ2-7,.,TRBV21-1,CADHGAGDNEQYF,TGTGCCGACCACGGGGCAGGGGACAACGAGCAGTACTTC
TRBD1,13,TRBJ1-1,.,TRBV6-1,CASSEGSGQGAFF,TGTGCCAGCAGTGAAGGATCGGGACAGGGGGCTTTCTTT
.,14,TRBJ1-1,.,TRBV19,CASSQGGLNTEAFF,TGTGCCAGTAGCCAGGGAGGCCTGAACACTGAAGCTTTCTTT
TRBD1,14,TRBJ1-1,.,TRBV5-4,CASSLGQGVTEAFF,TGTGCCAGCAGCTTAGGACAGGGAGTCACTGAAGCTTTCTTT
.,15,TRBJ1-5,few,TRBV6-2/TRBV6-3,CASSYEGYGNQPQHF,TGTGCCAGCAGTTACGAGGGATATGGCAATCAGCCCCAGCATTTT
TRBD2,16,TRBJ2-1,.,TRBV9,CASSATTSGGAIEQFF,TGTGCCAGCAGCGCAACGACTAGCGGGGGGGCGATTGAGCAGTTCTTC
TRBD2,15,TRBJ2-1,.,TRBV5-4,CASSRSGRANNEQFF,TGTGCCAGCAGCAGGAGCGGGAGGGCGAACAATGAGCAGTTCTTC
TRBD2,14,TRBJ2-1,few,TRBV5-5,CASSFGGDLNEQFF,TGTGCCAGCAGCTTCGGGGGGGACTTAAATGAGCAGTTCTTC
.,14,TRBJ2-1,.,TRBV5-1,CASSSYRVRDEQFF,TGCGCCAGCAGCTCCTACAGGGTTAGGGATGAGCAGTTCTTC
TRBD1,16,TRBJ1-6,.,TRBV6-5,CASSYSTGTGVSPLHF,TGTGCCAGCAGTTATTCGACCGGGACAGGGGTCTCACCCCTCCACTTT
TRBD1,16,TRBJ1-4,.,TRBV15,CATSRDFQGAHEKLFF,TGTGCCACCAGCAGAGATTTCCAGGGGGCGCATGAAAAACTGTTTTTT
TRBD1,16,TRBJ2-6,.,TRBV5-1,CASRPTGGSGANVLTF,TGCGCCAGCAGGCCTACAGGGGGCTCTGGGGCCAACGTCCTGACTTTC
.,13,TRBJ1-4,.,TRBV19,CASSKYSNEKLFF,TGTGCCAGTAGTAAATACTCGAATGAAAAACTGTTTTTT
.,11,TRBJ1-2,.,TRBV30,CGSRRSGGYTF,TGTGGCTCGAGACGGTCCGGTGGCTACACCTTC
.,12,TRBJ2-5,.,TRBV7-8,CASSPQGETQYF,TGTGCCAGCAGCCCCCAGGGGGAGACCCAGTACTTC
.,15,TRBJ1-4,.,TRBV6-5,CASTVRGPAVGKLFF,TGTGCCAGCACGGTGCGGGGCCCCGCCGTTGGAAAACTGTTTTTT
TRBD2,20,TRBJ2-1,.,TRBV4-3,CASSQEWVAGASASYNEQFF,TGCGCCAGCAGCCAAGAATGGGTAGCGGGGGCCTCGGCCTCCTACAATGAGCAGTTCTTC
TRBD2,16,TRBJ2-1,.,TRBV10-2,CASSVDQRGGLDEQFF,TGCGCCAGCAGTGTAGATCAGCGGGGGGGCCTGGATGAGCAGTTCTTC
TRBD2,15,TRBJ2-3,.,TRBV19,CASRSIRGGTDTQYF,TGTGCCAGTAGATCTATACGGGGGGGCACAGATACGCAGTATTTT
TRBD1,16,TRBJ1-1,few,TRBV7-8,CASSLGTGLLNTEAFF,TGTGCCAGCAGCTTAGGGACAGGGCTTCTGAACACTGAAGCTTTCTTT
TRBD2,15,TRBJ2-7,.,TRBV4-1,CASSSQAGANYEQYF,TGCGCCAGCAGCTCCCAAGCGGGAGCTAACTACGAGCAGTACTTC
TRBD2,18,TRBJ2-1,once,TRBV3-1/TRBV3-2,CASSQIISGRRHYNEQFF,TGTGCCAGCAGTCAAATTATAAGCGGGAGACGCCACTACAATGAGCAGTTCTTC
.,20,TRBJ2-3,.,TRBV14,CASSLHGGEQGHVLTDTQYF,TGTGCCAGCAGCCTTCATGGCGGGGAACAGGGGCATGTCCTGACAGATACGCAGTATTTT
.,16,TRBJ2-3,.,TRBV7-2,CASSLPVLGRTDTQYF,TGTGCCAGCAGCTTACCAGTCCTTGGGCGCACAGATACGCAGTATTTT
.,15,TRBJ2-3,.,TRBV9,CASSVAANPTDTQYF,TGTGCCAGCAGCGTAGCAGCGAATCCTACAGATACGCAGTATTTT
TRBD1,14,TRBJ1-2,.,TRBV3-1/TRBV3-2,CASSHRQGAGGYTF,TGTGCCAGCAGCCATCGACAGGGGGCAGGCGGCTACACCTTC
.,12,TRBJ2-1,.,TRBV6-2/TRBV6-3,CASSLIYNEQFF,TGTGCCAGCAGCCTCATCTACAATGAGCAGTTCTTC
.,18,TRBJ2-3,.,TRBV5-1,CASSLYVVGKRRTDTQYF,TGCGCCAGCAGCTTGTACGTTGTGGGAAAGCGGCGCACAGATACGCAGTATTTT
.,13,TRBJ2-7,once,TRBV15,CATSRDRVDEQYF,TGTGCCACCAGCAGAGATCGGGTTGACGAGCAGTACTTC
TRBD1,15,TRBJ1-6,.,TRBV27,CASTPAGQGYSPLHF,TGTGCCAGCACCCCCGCGGGACAGGGGTATTCACCCCTCCACTTT
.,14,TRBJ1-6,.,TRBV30,CAWDIHLPNSPLHF,TGTGCCTGGGATATACACCTGCCGAATTCACCCCTCCACTTT
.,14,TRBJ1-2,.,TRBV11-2,CASSLSWGGYGYTF,TGTGCCAGCAGCTTATCCTGGGGAGGGTATGGCTACACCTTC
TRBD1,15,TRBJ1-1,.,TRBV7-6,CASSRTQGGVTEAFF,TGTGCCAGCAGCCGAACTCAGGGGGGAGTCACTGAAGCTTTCTTT
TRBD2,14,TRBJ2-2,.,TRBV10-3,CAIGLAGNTGELFF,TGTGCCATCGGACTAGCGGGGAACACCGGGGAGCTGTTTTTT
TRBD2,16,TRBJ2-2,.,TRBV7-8,CASSSGGGVGTGELFF,TGTGCCAGCAGCTCTGGGGGGGGAGTAGGCACCGGGGAGCTGTTTTTT
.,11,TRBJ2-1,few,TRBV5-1,CASAQGWEQFF,TGCGCCAGTGCTCAGGGATGGGAGCAGTTCTTC